The clone carrying this T cell receptor beta chain was recorded many times. The sample originates from a study of low-dose radiotherapy and immunotherapy resistance in tumors. Germline V lookup: CDR1 MDHEN, CDR2 SYDVKM. The CDR3 contains 13 residues. V shed 2 bases and J shed 3 bases, with 5 bases lying between them. The sample's time point: before trial treatment. As a condition of eligibility, patients had advanced solid tumors lacking tumor-infiltrating lymphocytes. TRAV and TRBV primers primed cDNA for both TCRalpha and TCRbeta. With a V-primer adapter and a constant-region primer, TCRs were amplified for about 20 PCR cycles. TCRdb reprocessed the reads with MiXCR, giving one entry per CDR3 protein. The sample lists fewer than 90,000 distinct CDR3 sequences, approximately 17% occurring once.

The sequence was collected from a male donor with prostate cancer. The genes are TRBV28 and TRBJ1-5; unclear D gene. Specimen: PBMCs, collected before treatment. CDR3 sequence (DNA): TGTGCCAGCAGTTTAGGGGTCAATCAGCCCCAGCATTTT. Its protein product is CASSLGVNQPQHF. Looking up the rest from reference TRBV28 and TRBJ1-5 gives the full variable domain: DVKVTQSSRYLVKRTGEKVFLECVQDMDHENMFWYRQDPGLGLRLIYFSYDVKMKEKGDIPEGYSVSREKKERFSLILESASTNQTSMYLCASSLGVNQPQHFGDGTRLSIL.